The 26 T cell receptor beta chains below were found in one sample sequenced in a study of cytomegalovirus exposure and HLA in healthy donors. The PCR was carried out with 60 Vbeta primers and 13 Jbeta primers. Profiling relied on immunoSEQ multiplex PCR, and the TCRdb table lists in-frame clones only, not all of them. The sample holds 100,000 to 150,000 clones; roughly 80% are singletons and the top ten take roughly 1.2%. The sample was PBMCs. Receptors originate from a boy between 10 and 17 years old in good health and CMV-seronegative.

The gene calls are TRBV4-1 and TRBJ2-1; D might be TRBD1 (6 bases). CDR1 is MGHRA, CDR2 YSYEKL, per germline. V was cut by 2 bases and J by 7 bases, with 18 bases left in between. The CDR3 covers 16 residues. The CDR3 spells CASSQFGQSLGNEQFF. DNA for the CDR3: TGCGCCAGCAGCCAATTTGGACAGAGCCTCGGGAATGAGCAGTTCTTC.

This sequence joins TRBV23-1 and TRBJ1-5; maybe TRBD1 (5 bases). TRBV23-1 is an ORF for which the function is uncertain. The V and J ends lost 2 bases and 5 bases respectively, with 22 bases between them. There are 18 residues in the CDR3. The DNA for the CDR3 is TGCGCCAGCAGTCAAGCGGTCCTACGGTTCGCCAGGGATCAGCCCCAGCATTTT. This codes for CASSQAVLRFARDQPQHF.

The chain links TRBV7-9 to TRBJ2-2; 11 bases map to TRBD2. Germline V gives CDR1 SEHNR, CDR2 FQNEAQ (reference sequence). V lost 6 bases, J lost 1 base, and 7 bases stayed unmatched. The CDR3 has 17 amino acids. DNA of the CDR3: TGTGCCAGCAGTTCGAGACTAGCGGGATTGAACACCGGGGAGCTGTTTTTT. It yields the protein CASSSRLAGLNTGELFF.

This rearrangement joins TRBV27 to TRBJ2-7, with TRBD1 identical over 9 bases. J was trimmed by 1 base and V by 5 bases; bases with no gene match: 6. The CDR3 covers 15 residues. CDR1 is MNHEY, CDR2 SMNVEV, per germline (reference sequence). The CDR3 DNA reads as TGTGCCAGCAGTCCCCAGGACAGGGGATCCTACGAGCAGTACTTC. Residues: CASSPQDRGSYEQYF.

J is TRBJ2-3 and V is TRBV23-1; D might be TRBD1 (5 bases). TRBV23-1 is an ORF; its function is uncertain. V was shortened by 0 bases and J by 2 bases, with 9 bases between the two germline ends. The CDR3 is made up of 15 amino acids. This CDR3 is CASSQSTELTDTQYF. The CDR3 nucleotides read TGCGCCAGCAGTCAATCGACAGAGCTCACAGATACGCAGTATTTT.

The chain carries TRBV4-2 and TRBJ1-1, with D unresolved. The germline CDR1 and CDR2 sequences are LGHNA and YNFKEQ. Trimming left V 0 bases short and J 0 bases short, with 14 bases between. CDR3 length: 17 residues. The CDR3 protein is CASSQEIADELNTEAFF. CDR3 in DNA: TGTGCCAGCAGCCAAGAGATCGCAGATGAACTGAACACTGAAGCTTTCTTT.

In its sample, this clone was seen a few times. V gene TRBV13 combines with J gene TRBJ2-1, with 12 bases that match TRBD2. Germline-derived CDR1 and CDR2 are PRHDT and FYEKMQ (reference sequence). This CDR3 is built from 16 residues. V shed 4 bases and J 10 bases; nucleotides not matched to a gene: 11. DNA of the CDR3: TGTGCCAGCAGCTCCGGGACTAGCGGGCGGGGTTCGGAGCAGTTCTTC. This codes for CASSSGTSGRGSEQFF.

The chain is built from TRBV30 and TRBJ1-4; tentative D call: TRBD1 (5 bases). From germline, CDR1 is GTSNPN and CDR2 SVGIG (reference sequence). Trimming pared 2 bases from V and 8 bases from J, leaving 12 bases between. This CDR3 is 13 amino acids long. This chain's CDR3 is CAWSRRGGEKLFF. The DNA for the CDR3 is TGTGCCTGGAGTAGACGGGGGGGAGAAAAACTGTTTTTT.

CDR3 sequence (DNA): TGCAGCGTTGAAGGGGACAGGGGGCCCCGCGAGCAGTACTTC. It encodes CSVEGDRGPREQYF. The rearrangement links TRBV29-1 to TRBJ2-7; 12 bases map to TRBD1. Germline V gene lookup returns CDR1 SQVTM and CDR2 ANQGSEA. J was trimmed by 6 bases and V by 1 base; bases with no gene match: 4. The CDR3 runs 14 residues.

The chain employs TRBV27 and TRBJ1-2; 7 bases agree with TRBD1. The ends lost 5 bases at V and 4 bases at J; junction bases unmatched: 10. Germline V CDR1 and CDR2: MNHEY, SMNVEV (reference sequence). CDR3 length: 15 residues. The DNA for the CDR3 is TGTGCCAGCAGTGCACACGACAGGGTTGGCTATGGCTACACCTTC. Residues: CASSAHDRVGYGYTF.

V and J are TRBV11-3 and TRBJ2-5, with 10 bases that match TRBD1. The CDR3 totals 16 residues. Germline V gene lookup returns CDR1 SGHNT and CDR2 YENEEA. J lost 4 bases, V lost 2 bases, and 7 bases had no gene match. The CDR3, as DNA: TGTGCCAGCAGCTTACATGGCGGACAGGGGGTAGAGACCCAGTACTTC. Its translation: CASSLHGGQGVETQYF.

The chain is built from TRBV4-1 and TRBJ2-7, with 9 bases fitting TRBD1. V was pared by 5 bases and J by 6 bases, with 20 bases of the junction left unmatched. Germline CDR1 is MGHRA and CDR2 is YSYEKL. CDR3 size: 18 residues. CDR3 protein: CASSTRFSRDREEREQYF. CDR3 coding DNA: TGCGCCAGCAGCACAAGGTTCAGCCGGGACAGGGAGGAACGCGAGCAGTACTTC.

The chain links TRBV7-6 to TRBJ2-2; 12 bases map to TRBD2. CDR1 is SGHVS, CDR2 FNYEAQ, per germline. With V trimmed by 4 bases and J by 8 bases, 2 bases remained unmatched. The CDR3 spans 14 residues. The CDR3 sequence is CASSSTSGRGELFF. The CDR3 nucleotides are TGTGCCAGCAGCTCGACTAGCGGGAGAGGGGAGCTGTTTTTT.

V and J are TRBV10-3 and TRBJ1-2; D uncertain. The CDR3 totals 13 residues. With 2 bases removed from V and 3 bases from J, the gap between germline ends came to 7 bases. Germline assignment: CDR1 ENHRY and CDR2 SYGVKD. This CDR3 is CAISEEFYYGYTF. For the CDR3, the DNA is TGTGCCATCAGTGAGGAGTTCTACTATGGCTACACCTTC.

The chain joins TRBV5-1 to TRBJ2-1; 9 bases map to TRBD2. The CDR3 spans 16 residues. CDR1 and CDR2 from the germline V gene are SGHRS and YFSETQ. V shed 3 bases and J 0 bases; nucleotides not matched to a gene: 4. In DNA form, the CDR3 reads TGCGCCAGCAGCTGGACTAGCGTTAGCTCCTACAATGAGCAGTTCTTC. Residues: CASSWTSVSSYNEQFF.

The chain recombines TRBV4-1 with TRBJ2-7; the match to TRBD1 covers 8 bases. The J segment lost 4 bases and the V segment lost 3 bases, leaving 2 bases of the junction unmatched. The CDR3 is 13 residues long. Germline-derived CDR1 and CDR2 are MGHRA and YSYEKL. CDR3 residues: CASSQRQGYEQYF. In DNA form, the CDR3 reads TGCGCCAGCAGCCAGCGACAGGGGTACGAGCAGTACTTC.

The chain couples TRBV5-1 to TRBJ2-1; possibly TRBD1 for D (5 bases). Trimming took off 1 base at V and 10 bases at J, with 15 bases between the two ends. The CDR3 runs 14 residues. Germline V gene sequence: CDR1 SGHRS, CDR2 YFSETQ. CDR3 nucleotides: TGCGCCAGCAGCTTGATCGAGTGGTCAGGGGAGCAGTTCTTC. This sequence encodes CASSLIEWSGEQFF.

The rearrangement uses TRBV28 and TRBJ2-7; D possibly corresponds to TRBD1 (6 bases). This CDR3 region has 14 residues. V was cut by 6 bases and J by 6 bases, with 18 bases left in between. Germline CDR1 is MDHEN and CDR2 is SYDVKM. As DNA, the CDR3 is TGTGCCAGCAGAACTGGACAGATTGGAGGCGAGCAGTACTTC. Translating gives CASRTGQIGGEQYF.

This clone was counted a few times. The genes are TRBV7-6 and TRBJ2-2; possible D gene TRBD2, 6 bases. Per germline, CDR1 SGHVS and CDR2 FNYEAQ. The V gene lost 5 bases and the J gene lost 4 bases, with 17 bases spanning the gap. This CDR3 spans 16 amino acids. In nucleotides, the CDR3 is TGTGCCAGCAGCGTCCGGGACTCCCCTTCCACCGGGGAGCTGTTTTTT. Translation: CASSVRDSPSTGELFF. The full variable domain, completed using reference TRBV7-6 and TRBJ2-2, is GAGVSQSPRYKVTKRGQDVALRCDPISGHVSLYWYRQALGQGPEFLTYFNYEAQQDKSGLPNDRFSAERPEGSISTLTIQRTEQRDSAMYRCASSVRDSPSTGELFFGEGSRLTVL.

This clone was counted only a few times. The rearrangement joins TRBV6-6 to TRBJ2-3; TRBD2 agrees at 7 bases. Germline CDR1 is MNHNY and CDR2 is SVGAGI (reference sequence). The CDR3 consists of 16 residues. The trim removed 2 bases at V and 2 bases at J, leaving 7 bases unmatched. This chain's CDR3 is CASSYGGSTHTDTQYF. The CDR3 DNA is TGTGCCAGCAGTTACGGCGGGAGTACCCACACAGATACGCAGTATTTT.

The chain uses TRBV5-1 and TRBJ2-4; the D gene is possibly TRBD1 (6 bases). The ends were cut back, 2 bases at V and 9 bases at J, with 15 bases in the middle. CDR1 is SGHRS and CDR2 is YFSETQ in the germline V gene. The CDR3 is made up of 14 amino acids. The CDR3 reads CASSLDPGTPIQYF. CDR3 coding DNA: TGCGCCAGCAGCTTAGACCCCGGGACACCCATTCAGTACTTC.

The table lists this clone with a count of one. J is TRBJ1-2 and V is TRBV15; D is perhaps TRBD1 (6 bases). There are 13 residues in the CDR3. Germline CDR1 and CDR2: LNHNV and YYDKDF (reference sequence). V lost 3 bases, J lost 11 bases, and 16 bases lay in between. The CDR3 here is CATSRGAGEEYTF. For the CDR3, the DNA is TGTGCCACCAGCAGGGGGGCGGGGGAGGAGTACACCTTC.

The chain links TRBV6-5 to TRBJ2-7; tentative D call: TRBD2 (5 bases). The CDR3 totals 14 residues. Looked up from germline, CDR1 is MNHEY and CDR2 is SVGAGI. V was clipped by 4 bases and J by 1 base, with 11 bases between them. The CDR3 DNA sequence: TGTGCCAGCAGTTCCCGGGCGGGTTCCTACGAGCAGTACTTC. This translates into CASSSRAGSYEQYF.

This sequence joins TRBV7-9 and TRBJ2-7; TRBD1 might be the D (7 bases). The CDR3 totals 14 residues. The germline V gene encodes CDR1 SEHNR and CDR2 FQNEAQ (reference sequence). Trimming removed 3 bases at V and 5 bases at J, with 14 bases between. This CDR3 reads CASSFGRGDHEQYF. CDR3 DNA sequence: TGTGCCAGCAGCTTCGGCAGGGGGGACCACGAGCAGTACTTC. The full variable domain, completed using reference TRBV7-9 and TRBJ2-7, is DTGVSQNPRHKITKRGQNVTFRCDPISEHNRLYWYRQTLGQGPEFLTYFQNEAQLEKSRLLSDRFSAERPKGSFSTLEIQRTEQGDSAMYLCASSFGRGDHEQYFGPGTRLTVT.

V is TRBV15 and J is TRBJ2-3; 8 nucleotides line up with TRBD2. The CDR3 is 17 amino acids. The germline V gene has CDR1 LNHNV and CDR2 YYDKDF (reference sequence). V dropped 2 bases and J dropped 4; count of bases not matched to a gene: 11. The CDR3 region has the DNA TGTGCCACCAGCAGAATTAGCGGGATTGGGAGATCAGATACGCAGTATTTT. Translating gives CATSRISGIGRSDTQYF.

J is TRBJ1-4 and V is TRBV4-1; 10 positions match TRBD1. V trimming: 5 bases; J trimming: 8 bases; junction bases outside the gene matches: 8. The germline CDR1 and CDR2 sequences are MGHRA and YSYEKL. The CDR3 length is 15 residues. The CDR3 reads CASSIGQGGREKLFF. For the CDR3, the DNA is TGCGCCAGCAGCATAGGACAGGGGGGTAGGGAAAAACTGTTTTTT.